These 11 T cell receptor beta chains were all obtained from the same sample, sequenced in a study of blood T cell repertoires in COVID-19. Some clones are missing from TCRdb's copy, which holds only in-frame ones; the method was immunoSEQ multiplex PCR. This table has roughly 340,000 clones, about 87% appearing once. Sample: PBMCs or T cells enriched from blood (not recorded which). Source of these receptors: a man in his forties in a cohort exposed to, infected with or recovered from COVID-19 (not recorded which).

The CDR3 DNA is TGTGCCAGCAGTGATTCGGGACTCGCCTACGAGCAGTACTTC. Translating gives CASSDSGLAYEQYF. J is TRBJ2-7 and V is TRBV2; D possibly corresponds to TRBD2 (6 bases). Per the germline V gene, CDR1 is SNHLY and CDR2 is FYNNEI. Trimming removed 3 bases from V and 2 bases from J, with 11 bases in between. The CDR3 is 14 residues long.

The chain is built from TRBV5-1 and TRBJ2-1, with a weak D call TRBD1 (6 bases). Trimming shortened V by 2 bases and J by 0 bases, and 12 bases separated the two germline ends. CDR3 size: 16 residues. Germline assignment: CDR1 SGHRS and CDR2 YFSETQ. In DNA form, the CDR3 reads TGCGCCAGCAGCTTACAGGGTAGGGACTCCTACAATGAGCAGTTCTTC. Its translation is CASSLQGRDSYNEQFF. Filled out from reference TRBV5-1 and TRBJ2-1, the complete variable domain reads KAGVTQTPRYLIKTRGQQVTLSCSPISGHRSVSWYQQTPGQGLQFLFEYFSETQRNKGNFPGRFSGRQFSNSRSEMNVSTLELGDSALYLCASSLQGRDSYNEQFFGPGTRLTVL.

This chain links TRBV2 with TRBJ2-3; D not resolved. The germline V and J ends were trimmed by 6 bases and 4 bases, with 8 bases remaining between them. Germline values: CDR1 SNHLY, CDR2 FYNNEI. This CDR3 spans 12 amino acids. This chain's CDR3 is CASRIRADTQYF. The CDR3 DNA reads TGTGCCAGCAGAATAAGAGCAGATACGCAGTATTTT.

The gene calls are TRBV4-2 and TRBJ1-6; TRBD1 matches 8 bases. Trimming cost V 3 bases and J 8 bases; bases outside gene matches: 9. This CDR3 has 16 residues. Per germline, CDR1 LGHNA and CDR2 YNFKEQ. The CDR3 DNA sequence: TGTGCCAGCAGCCAGGATCGACAGGGGTGGCATTCACCCCTCCACTTT. It is translated as CASSQDRQGWHSPLHF.

The V gene is TRBV6-1, the J gene TRBJ2-5; D might be TRBD2 (6 bases). Germline lookup yields CDR1 MNHNS and CDR2 SASEGT. The V end lost 3 bases, the J end lost 4 bases, and 9 bases lay between the germline ends. The CDR3 contains 13 residues. CDR3 protein: CASSEEGSETQYF. The CDR3 DNA reads TGTGCCAGCAGTGAGGAGGGGTCAGAGACCCAGTACTTC.

This chain connects TRBV7-9 to TRBJ2-1, with D tentatively TRBD2 (6 bases). The CDR3 totals 15 residues. Germline V lookup: CDR1 SEHNR, CDR2 FQNEAQ (reference sequence). The V gene lost 1 base and the J gene lost 6 bases, with 13 bases spanning the gap. Here the CDR3 DNA reads TGTGCCAGCAGCTTAGTGTCTAGCGTGGGCAATGAGCAGTTCTTC. This encodes CASSLVSSVGNEQFF. Supplemented by reference TRBV7-9 and TRBJ2-1, the full variable domain reads DTGVSQNPRHKITKRGQNVTFRCDPISEHNRLYWYRQTLGQGPEFLTYFQNEAQLEKSRLLSDRFSAERPKGSFSTLEIQRTEQGDSAMYLCASSLVSSVGNEQFFGPGTRLTVL.

The chain has TRBV7-9 and TRBJ2-1; TRBD2 agrees at 15 bases. The CDR3 totals 18 residues. With V trimmed by 2 bases and J by 9 bases, 11 bases remained unmatched. CDR1 is SEHNR, CDR2 FQNEAQ, per germline (reference sequence). This chain's CDR3 is CASSLPSGLAGGPAEQFF. The CDR3 DNA is TGTGCCAGCAGCTTACCCTCCGGACTAGCGGGAGGGCCGGCTGAGCAGTTCTTC.

V is TRBV27 and J is TRBJ2-7, with D perhaps matching TRBD2 (7 bases). Looked up from germline, CDR1 is MNHEY and CDR2 is SMNVEV (reference sequence). The CDR3 has 16 amino acids. V was clipped by 9 bases and J by 3 bases, with 24 bases between them. The CDR3 region is CASRPGGAIGVYEQYF. The CDR3 DNA reads TGTGCCAGTAGACCTGGGGGGGCAATCGGCGTCTACGAGCAGTACTTC.

This clone was seen more than once but under ten times. V and J are TRBV28 and TRBJ2-7; 8 bases are shared with TRBD2. CDR3 size: 12 residues. The junction had 6 bases not matched to a gene; V was cut back by 6 bases and J by 8 bases. Per germline, CDR1 MDHEN and CDR2 SYDVKM. Written as DNA, the CDR3 is TGTGCCAGCAGATTTTTAGCGGGAAAGCAGTACTTC. Encoded protein: CASRFLAGKQYF.

The CDR3 DNA reads TGTGCCAGCAGCCCCCTCGGGACATCGGGCACTGAAGCTTTCTTT. Translation gives CASSPLGTSGTEAFF. V is TRBV7-9 and J is TRBJ1-1; perhaps TRBD1 as D (6 bases). Germline V gives CDR1 SEHNR, CDR2 FQNEAQ (reference sequence). The CDR3 totals 15 residues. Trimming took 5 bases from V and 4 from J, leaving 17 bases between them.

The genes are TRBV3-1 (or the pseudogene TRBV3-2) and TRBJ1-2, with D perhaps TRBD1 (6 bases). V dropped 1 base and J dropped 4 bases, with 16 bases sitting between them. The CDR3 sequence is 16 residues long. From germline, CDR1 is LGHDT and CDR2 YNNKEL (reference sequence). CDR3 nucleotide sequence: TGTGCCAGCAGCCAAGGACCAACAGGGAGAGTCTATGGCTACACCTTC. The encoded protein is CASSQGPTGRVYGYTF.